The sequence of this T cell receptor beta chain was determined in a study of cytomegalovirus exposure and HLA in healthy donors. Germline CDR1 reads SNHLY; CDR2 reads FYNNEI. Deletions cut 6 bases from V and 0 bases from J, with 13 bases between. The CDR3 length is 15 residues. With 60 Vbeta and 13 Jbeta primers, the PCR was carried out. Measured with immunoSEQ multiplex PCR; TCRdb has only the in-frame clones, and not every one. The sample table includes just over 80,000 clones. The sequence derives from a woman in her 30s in good health and CMV-seronegative. The sequenced sample was PBMCs. The chain carries TRBV2 and TRBJ2-3; D unclear. CDR3: CASRRRSDSTDTQYF. The CDR3, as DNA: TGTGCCAGCAGGAGGCGGTCAGATAGCACAGATACGCAGTATTTT.